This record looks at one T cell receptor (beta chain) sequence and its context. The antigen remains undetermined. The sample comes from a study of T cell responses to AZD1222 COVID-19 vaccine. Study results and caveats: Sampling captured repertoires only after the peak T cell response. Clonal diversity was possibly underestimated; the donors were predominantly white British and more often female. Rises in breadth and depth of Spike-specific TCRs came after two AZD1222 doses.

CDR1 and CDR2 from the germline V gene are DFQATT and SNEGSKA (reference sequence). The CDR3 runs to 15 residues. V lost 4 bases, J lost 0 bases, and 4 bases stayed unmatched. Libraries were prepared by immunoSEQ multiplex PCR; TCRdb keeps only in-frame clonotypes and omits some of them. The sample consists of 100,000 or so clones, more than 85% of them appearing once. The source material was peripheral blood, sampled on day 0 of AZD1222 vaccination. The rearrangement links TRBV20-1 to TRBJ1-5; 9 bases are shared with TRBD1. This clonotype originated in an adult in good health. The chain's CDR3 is CSAIDRGSSNQPQHF. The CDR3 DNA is TGCAGTGCTATTGACAGGGGGAGTAGCAATCAGCCCCAGCATTTT.